The rows below give T cell receptor beta chains drawn from one sample of a study of TIL therapy for anti-PD-1-resistant metastatic lung cancer. Method: immunoSEQ multiplex PCR; TCRdb's copy keeps in-frame clones and lacks some. The profile shows about 55,000 clones, 81% of them singletons. The specimen was blood, collected at baseline. The receptors shown here come from a person aged 25 to 80 with non-small cell lung cancer. The CDR3 runs from the conserved cysteine through the conserved F or W. Each record gives: clone size, J gene, D gene, V gene, CDR3 DNA, CDR3 protein. D genes are given only for firm matches. Some rows have no size entry. The others give once, few or many, or a class for an expanded clone.

few TRBJ2-7 . TRBV28 TGTGCCAGCAGTTCGTCCGGGGTAGCCTACGAGCAGTACTTC CASSSSGVAYEQYF
. TRBJ2-2 . TRBV7-8 TGTGCCAGCAGCTTAGTGTTAGGGGGTAGCACCGGGGAGCTGTTTTTT CASSLVLGGSTGELFF
few TRBJ1-1 . TRBV3-1/TRBV3-2 TGTGCCAGCAGCCACTTACAGGTGAACACTGAAGCTTTCTTT CASSHLQVNTEAFF
. TRBJ2-3 . TRBV7-3 TGTGCCAGCAGCTTAAAGGCAGCAACTAGCACAGATACGCAGTATTTT CASSLKAATSTDTQYF
. TRBJ2-1 . TRBV6-5 TGTGCCAGCAGTTACTTCAAAGCCCCTGAGCAGTTCTTC CASSYFKAPEQFF
. TRBJ1-6 . TRBV6-1 TGTGCCAGCAGTGAATCGGGTTCACCCCTCCACTTT CASSESGSPLHF
. TRBJ1-6 . TRBV14 TGTGCCAGCAGACTCCGGGACGGTGCTTCACCCCTCCACTTT CASRLRDGASPLHF
. TRBJ2-7 . TRBV7-9 TGTGCCAGCAGCTTGAGTGGAGCCGAGCAGTACTTC CASSLSGAEQYF
. TRBJ1-5 . TRBV11-3 TGTGCCAGGTGGCGGACAGATAACAATCAGCCCCAGCATTTT CARWRTDNNQPQHF
. TRBJ1-6 . TRBV18 TGTGCCAGCTCATCAGGGCTGGATTCACCCCTCCACTTT CASSSGLDSPLHF
. TRBJ2-7 TRBD1 TRBV28 TGTGCCAGCAGTCAACCCCGACTGACAGGGAGTAGGAACGAGCAGTACTTC CASSQPRLTGSRNEQYF
. TRBJ2-5 . TRBV5-1 TGCGCCAGCACCGAACCGACCCAAGAGACCCAGTACTTC CASTEPTQETQYF
once TRBJ1-2 . TRBV6-2/TRBV6-3 TGTGCCAGCAGTTACGGGGACACCGGGGACTATGGCTACACCTTC CASSYGDTGDYGYTF
. TRBJ2-7 . TRBV5-1 TGCGCCAGCCGGATTAAGGGGAACGAGCAGTACTTC CASRIKGNEQYF
. TRBJ2-2 . TRBV11-1 TGTGCCAGCAGCTTTAACACCGGGGAGCTGTTTTTT CASSFNTGELFF
. TRBJ2-2 . TRBV7-3 TGTGCCAGCAGCTTGTCCGTGACGAACACCGGGGAGCTGTTTTTT CASSLSVTNTGELFF
. TRBJ1-6 . TRBV4-3 TGCGCCAGCAGCCAAAGAGGACAGTCCACGGATTCACCCCTCCACTTT CASSQRGQSTDSPLHF
. TRBJ2-3 TRBD2 TRBV11-2 TGTGCCAGCAGCGTAAGCGGGGGGCCAGATACGCAGTATTTT CASSVSGGPDTQYF
few TRBJ2-2 TRBD1 TRBV4-1 TGCGCCAGCAGCCAAGCAGACAGGGGGTCCGGGGAGCTGTTTTTT CASSQADRGSGELFF
. TRBJ2-1 . TRBV7-9 TGTGCCAGCAGCTTTCAGGGTTCCTACAATGAGCAGTTCTTC CASSFQGSYNEQFF
. TRBJ1-5 . TRBV6-2/TRBV6-3 TGTGCCAGCAGTTACGCAGGGCATCAGCCCCAGCATTTT CASSYAGHQPQHF
few TRBJ1-6 . TRBV20-1 TGCAGTGCTAGAGGGAATAGGGTCCTCCACTTT CSARGNRVLHF
once TRBJ2-3 TRBD2 TRBV7-9 TGTGCCAGCAGCTCCCGGACTAGCGGGAGATATACGCAGTATTTT CASSSRTSGRYTQYF
. TRBJ2-3 TRBD2 TRBV28 TGTGCCAGCAGTTATCAGGCGAGCGGGACTGGCACAGATACGCAGTATTTT CASSYQASGTGTDTQYF
. TRBJ2-3 TRBD2 TRBV19 TGTGCCAGTAGTACCTACGGGACTAGCGGGAGGGATACGCAGTATTTT CASSTYGTSGRDTQYF
. TRBJ1-3 . TRBV30 TGTGCCTGGAGTGTACGGGGAAACACCATATATTTT CAWSVRGNTIYF
. TRBJ1-4 . TRBV6-5 TGTGCCAGCAGTTACGACTGGCGGCTTTCTAATGAAAAACTGTTTTTT CASSYDWRLSNEKLFF
. TRBJ1-1 . TRBV2 TGTGCCAGCAGTGACGTCGAGATGAACACTGAAGCTTTCTTT CASSDVEMNTEAFF
once TRBJ1-6 TRBD1 TRBV3-1/TRBV3-2 TGTGCCAGCAGCCCTCGTCGACAGGGATCGCAATATAATTCACCCCTCCACTTT CASSPRRQGSQYNSPLHF
. TRBJ2-5 . TRBV11-2 TGTGCCAGCAGCTTGGGAATACAAGAGACCCAGTACTTC CASSLGIQETQYF
. TRBJ2-5 . TRBV7-9 TGTGCCAGCAGCTTTTACACGGGGGAGACCCAGTACTTC CASSFYTGETQYF
. TRBJ2-5 . TRBV7-2 TGTGCCAGCAGCCAGGACTACCAAAAGACCCAGTACTTC CASSQDYQKTQYF
few TRBJ1-6 TRBD1 TRBV7-2 TGTGCCAGCAGCCATGGGGGGCAGGGGGGCTCACCCCTCCACTTT CASSHGGQGGSPLHF